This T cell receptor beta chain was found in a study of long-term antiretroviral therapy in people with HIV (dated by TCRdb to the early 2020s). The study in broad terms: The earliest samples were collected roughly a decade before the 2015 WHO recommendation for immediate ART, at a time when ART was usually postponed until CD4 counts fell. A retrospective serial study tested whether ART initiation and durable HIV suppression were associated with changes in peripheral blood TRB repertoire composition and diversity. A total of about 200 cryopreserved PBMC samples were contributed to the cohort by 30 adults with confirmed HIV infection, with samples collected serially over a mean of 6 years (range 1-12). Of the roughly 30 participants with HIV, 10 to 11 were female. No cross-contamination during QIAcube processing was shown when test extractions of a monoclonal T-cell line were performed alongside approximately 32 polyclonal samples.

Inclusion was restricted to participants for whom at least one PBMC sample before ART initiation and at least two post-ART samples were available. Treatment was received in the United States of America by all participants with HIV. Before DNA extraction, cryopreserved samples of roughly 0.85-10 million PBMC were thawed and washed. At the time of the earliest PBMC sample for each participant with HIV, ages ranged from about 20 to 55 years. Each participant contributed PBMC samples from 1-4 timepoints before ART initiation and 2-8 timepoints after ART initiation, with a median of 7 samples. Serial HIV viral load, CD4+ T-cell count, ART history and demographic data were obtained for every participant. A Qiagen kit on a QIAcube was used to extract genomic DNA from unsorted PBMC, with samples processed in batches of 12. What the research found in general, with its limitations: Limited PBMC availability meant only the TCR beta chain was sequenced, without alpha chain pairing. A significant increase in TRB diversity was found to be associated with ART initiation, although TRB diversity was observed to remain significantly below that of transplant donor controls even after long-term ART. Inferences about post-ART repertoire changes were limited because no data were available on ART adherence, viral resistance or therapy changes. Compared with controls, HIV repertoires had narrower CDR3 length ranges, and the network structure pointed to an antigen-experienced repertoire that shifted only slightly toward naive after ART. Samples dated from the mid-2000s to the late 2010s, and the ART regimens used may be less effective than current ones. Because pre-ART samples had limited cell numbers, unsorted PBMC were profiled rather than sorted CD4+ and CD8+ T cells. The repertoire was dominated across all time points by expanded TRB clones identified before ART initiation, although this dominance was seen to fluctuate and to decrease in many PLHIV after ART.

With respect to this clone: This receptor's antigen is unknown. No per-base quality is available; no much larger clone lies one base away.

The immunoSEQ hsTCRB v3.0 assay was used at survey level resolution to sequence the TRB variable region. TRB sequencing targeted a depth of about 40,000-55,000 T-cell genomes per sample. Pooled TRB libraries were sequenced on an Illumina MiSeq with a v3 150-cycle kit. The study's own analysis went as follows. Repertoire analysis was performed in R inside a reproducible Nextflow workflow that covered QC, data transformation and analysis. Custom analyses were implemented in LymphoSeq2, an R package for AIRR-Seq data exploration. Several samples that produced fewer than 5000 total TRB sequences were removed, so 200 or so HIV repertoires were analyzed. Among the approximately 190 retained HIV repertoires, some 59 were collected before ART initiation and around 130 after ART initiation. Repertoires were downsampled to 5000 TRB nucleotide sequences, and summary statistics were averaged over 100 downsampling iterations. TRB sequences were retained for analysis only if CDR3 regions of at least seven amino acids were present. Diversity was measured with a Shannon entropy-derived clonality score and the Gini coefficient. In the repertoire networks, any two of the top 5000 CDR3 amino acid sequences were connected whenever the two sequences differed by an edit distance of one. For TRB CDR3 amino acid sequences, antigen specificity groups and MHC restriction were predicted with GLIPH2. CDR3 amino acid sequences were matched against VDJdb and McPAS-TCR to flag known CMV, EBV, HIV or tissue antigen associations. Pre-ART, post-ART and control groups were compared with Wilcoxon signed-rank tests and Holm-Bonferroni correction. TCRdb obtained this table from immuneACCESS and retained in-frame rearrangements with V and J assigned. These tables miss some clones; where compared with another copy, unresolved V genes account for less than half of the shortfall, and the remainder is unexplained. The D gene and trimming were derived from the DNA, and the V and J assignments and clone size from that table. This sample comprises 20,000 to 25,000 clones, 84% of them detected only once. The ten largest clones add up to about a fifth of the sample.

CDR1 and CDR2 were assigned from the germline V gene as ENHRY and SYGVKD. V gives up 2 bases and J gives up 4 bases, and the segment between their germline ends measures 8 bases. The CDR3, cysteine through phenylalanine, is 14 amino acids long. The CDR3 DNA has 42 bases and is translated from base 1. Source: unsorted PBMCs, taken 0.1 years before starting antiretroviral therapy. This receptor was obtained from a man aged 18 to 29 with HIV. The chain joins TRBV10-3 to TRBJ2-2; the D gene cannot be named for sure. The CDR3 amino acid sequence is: CAISEDTATGELFF. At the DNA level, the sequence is TGTGCCATCAGTGAGGATACAGCCACCGGGGAGCTGTTTTTT.